Below, 26 T cell receptor beta chains from the same sample are listed, as sequenced in a study of T-cell reconstitution after alpha-beta-depleted transplantation in children. TCRbeta library preparation incorporated unique molecular identifiers. MiXCR was run by TCRdb on the PCR reads, yielding one entry per CDR3 protein. The table has about 460,000 distinct CDR3 sequences, under 15% seen once. Sample: PBMCs from the stem cell graft donor, taken from the stem cell graft. The receptors come from a human donor who donated a stem cell graft to a child with combined immunodeficiency.

This clonotype was picked up many times. This rearrangement joins TRBV4-3 to TRBJ2-1, with 11 bases fitting TRBD2. Germline CDR1 is LGHNA and CDR2 is YSLEER. The junction had 3 bases not matched to a gene; V was cut back by 3 bases and J by 5 bases. The CDR3 runs to 15 residues. The CDR3 loop reads CASSQGLADHNEQFF. CDR3 coding DNA: TGCGCCAGCAGCCAGGGACTAGCGGACCACAATGAGCAGTTCTTC.

This clonotype has more than one count but fewer than ten. This chain joins TRBV20-1 and TRBJ2-2; D assignment may be TRBD1 or TRBD2 (5 bases each). With 3 bases removed from V and 6 bases from J, the gap between germline ends came to 20 bases. Germline CDR1 reads DFQATT; CDR2 reads SNEGSKA (reference sequence). This CDR3 has 16 residues. Here the CDR3 DNA reads TGCAGTGCTAGCAGGGCGGGCCTGCGTCTCTCCGGGGAGCTGTTTTTT. It specifies CSASRAGLRLSGELFF.

This clonotype was picked up many times. This chain connects TRBV20-1 to TRBJ2-3; 11 bases are shared with TRBD2. In germline, CDR1 is DFQATT, CDR2 SNEGSKA (reference sequence). Trimming removed 5 bases from V and 2 bases from J; junction bases left unmatched: 6. The CDR3 consists of 15 residues. CDR3 nucleotide sequence: TGCAGTGCTTATCCACTAGCGGGGGACACAGATACGCAGTATTTT. Translating it yields CSAYPLAGDTDTQYF.

This clonotype showed up many times. The chain joins TRBV9 to TRBJ2-1; 10 bases map to TRBD2. This CDR3 contains 16 residues. From germline, CDR1 is SGDLS and CDR2 YYNGEE. V lost 4 bases, J lost 8 bases, and 12 bases stayed unmatched. CDR3 region: CASSTGGGLASDEQFF. The CDR3 coding sequence is TGTGCCAGCAGCACCGGGGGGGGACTAGCGTCCGATGAGCAGTTCTTC.

This clonotype was counted only a few times. CDR3 amino acids: CASSQRLAGTGELFF. The CDR3 DNA reads TGTGCCAGCAGCCAAAGGCTAGCGGGAACCGGGGAGCTGTTTTTT. The V call is TRBV3-1, the J call TRBJ2-2, with TRBD2 matching 9 bases. After removal of 2 bases from V and 5 bases from J, the junction contained 3 bases not matched to a gene. Germline V gene data show CDR1 as LGHDT and CDR2 as YNNKEL (reference sequence). This CDR3 has 15 residues.

The chain uses TRBV27 and TRBJ2-5; either TRBD1 or TRBD2 may fit D (5 bases each). Germline V gives CDR1 MNHEY, CDR2 SMNVEV (reference sequence). The V end lost 8 bases, the J end lost 0 bases, and 10 bases lay between the germline ends. The length of the CDR3 is 13 residues. The CDR3 is CASRGPNQETQYF. The CDR3 DNA reads TGTGCCAGCCGGGGACCGAACCAAGAGACCCAGTACTTC.

This sequence joins TRBV9 and TRBJ2-1; a weak D match, TRBD2 (6 bases). The V gene lost 3 bases and the J gene lost 5 bases, with 15 bases spanning the gap. CDR3 length: 15 residues. From germline, CDR1 is SGDLS and CDR2 YYNGEE. The CDR3 sequence is CASSASGLGNNEQFF. CDR3 sequence (DNA): TGTGCCAGCAGCGCCTCGGGACTGGGAAACAATGAGCAGTTCTTC.

Ten or more counts support this clonotype. This chain joins TRBV5-1 and TRBJ2-1, with a tentative D call TRBD2 (5 bases). CDR1 is SGHRS and CDR2 is YFSETQ in the germline V gene. The CDR3 has 16 amino acids. Deletions cut 2 bases from V and 4 bases from J, with 16 bases between. The CDR3 protein is CASSLMQSGRYNEQFF. CDR3 in DNA: TGCGCCAGCAGCTTAATGCAGAGCGGAAGATACAATGAGCAGTTCTTC.

The chain has TRBV27 and TRBJ1-2; 9 bases fit TRBD1. V was pared by 6 bases and J by 8 bases, with 7 bases of the junction left unmatched. Looked up from germline, CDR1 is MNHEY and CDR2 is SMNVEV (reference sequence). CDR3 size: 13 residues. For the CDR3, the DNA is TGTGCCAGCAGCGGTGGGACAGGGATGGGCTACACCTTC. Protein product: CASSGGTGMGYTF.

This clonotype was observed a handful of times. The rearrangement uses TRBV10-3 and TRBJ2-2; a weak D match, TRBD1 (5 bases). The CDR3 sequence is 12 residues long. V was pared by 6 bases and J by 5 bases, with 7 bases between. Germline loops: CDR1 ENHRY, CDR2 SYGVKD. CDR3 protein: CAISKGTGELFF. The CDR3 DNA sequence: TGTGCCATCAGCAAGGGGACCGGGGAGCTGTTTTTT.

This clonotype was counted between two and nine times. This chain's CDR3 is CATSRGTRAWYAEAFF. CDR3 coding DNA: TGTGCCACCAGCAGAGGGACCAGGGCGTGGTATGCTGAAGCTTTCTTT. This rearrangement joins TRBV15 to TRBJ1-1, with a weak D call TRBD1 (5 bases). This CDR3 has 16 residues. The ends were cut back, 1 base at V and 6 bases at J, with 18 bases in the middle. Germline lookup yields CDR1 LNHNV and CDR2 YYDKDF (reference sequence).

The chain couples TRBV12-3 or TRBV12-4 to TRBJ2-2; D not resolved. Between the trimmed V and J ends, which lost 5 bases and 8 bases, there was a span of 12 bases. This CDR3 has 13 residues. The CDR3 is CASSLGLVGELFF. The CDR3 region has the DNA TGTGCCAGCAGTCTCGGATTGGTAGGGGAGCTGTTTTTT.

The chain combines TRBV2 with TRBJ2-7; 8 bases agree with TRBD1. The trim removed 5 bases at V and 7 bases at J, leaving 7 bases unmatched. The CDR3 is 13 amino acids. The germline V gene encodes CDR1 SNHLY and CDR2 FYNNEI. CDR3 DNA: TGTGCCAGCAGTAGACAGGGGATTGGGGAGCAGTACTTC. This codes for CASSRQGIGEQYF. Combining the CDR3 with reference TRBV2 and TRBJ2-7 gives the whole variable domain EPEVTQTPSHQVTQMGQEVILRCVPISNHLYFYWYRQILGQKVEFLVSFYNNEISEKSEIFDDQFSVERPDGSNFTLKIRSTKLEDSAMYFCASSRQGIGEQYFGPGTRLTVT.

The V call is TRBV12-3 or TRBV12-4, the J call TRBJ2-1; 7 positions match TRBD2. The trim removed 3 bases at V and 1 base at J, leaving 6 bases unmatched. The CDR3 length is 16 residues. The CDR3 region is CASSFWGEGSYNEQFF. In DNA form, the CDR3 reads TGTGCCAGCAGTTTTTGGGGGGAGGGTTCCTACAATGAGCAGTTCTTC.

As to this clonotype: One junction end does not reproduce the germline sequence, and a read error may be involved. The chain recombines TRBV24-1 with TRBJ1-5; TRBD1 might be the D (6 bases). There are 14 residues in the CDR3. Per germline, CDR1 KGHDR and CDR2 SFDVKD. CDR3 coding DNA: TGTGCCGCCAGTGTACAGGGTCTTAATCAGCCCCAGCATTTT. This translates into CAASVQGLNQPQHF.

This clonotype has more than one count but fewer than ten. The chain carries TRBV12-3 or TRBV12-4 and TRBJ2-5; 7 bases are shared with TRBD2. J gave up 5 bases and V 4 bases, and 4 bases lay outside the gene matches. CDR3 length: 13 residues. The CDR3 DNA reads TGTGCCAGCAGTTCCGGGGAGGGGGAGACCCAGTACTTC. It codes for CASSSGEGETQYF.

This clonotype was counted many times. The chain uses TRBV5-1 and TRBJ1-4, with TRBD1 matching 7 bases. Germline V lookup: CDR1 SGHRS, CDR2 YFSETQ. Unmatched junction bases numbered 3, after V lost 5 bases and J lost 5 bases. The length of the CDR3 is 13 residues. This CDR3 is CASSADRNEKLFF. In DNA form, the CDR3 reads TGCGCCAGCAGTGCGGACAGGAATGAAAAACTGTTTTTT.

This clonotype was recorded a few times. The chain employs TRBV5-1 and TRBJ1-3; D gene ambiguous. Per germline, CDR1 SGHRS and CDR2 YFSETQ. V lost 0 bases to trimming and J lost 0 bases, with 13 bases between them. The CDR3 is 17 amino acids. The CDR3 region is CASSLVSVRTSGNTIYF. The CDR3 nucleotides are TGCGCCAGCAGCTTGGTGTCGGTCAGGACCTCTGGAAACACCATATATTTT.

There are a few counts of this clonotype. The V call is TRBV12-3 or TRBV12-4, the J call TRBJ2-6, with D hard to call. There are 15 residues in the CDR3. Trimming pared 3 bases from V and 0 bases from J, leaving 6 bases between. The DNA of the CDR3 is TGTGCCAGCAGTTTTAGTCACTCTGGGGCCAACGTCCTGACTTTC. Its protein product is CASSFSHSGANVLTF.

The chain joins TRBV19 to TRBJ2-3; TRBD1 matches 10 bases. CDR1 and CDR2 from the germline V gene are LNHDA and SQIVND (reference sequence). The CDR3 totals 14 residues. The ends lost 5 bases at V and 8 bases at J; junction bases unmatched: 7. The CDR3 DNA follows: TGTGCCAGTAGTGTGACAGGGGGCCCGGGTACGCAGTATTTT. Translating gives CASSVTGGPGTQYF.

The chain joins TRBV29-1 to TRBJ2-7, with 7 positions matching TRBD2. The length of the CDR3 is 13 residues. Per germline, CDR1 SQVTM and CDR2 ANQGSEA. J gave up 0 bases and V 7 bases, and 6 bases lay outside the gene matches. The CDR3 here is CSARRDYSYEQYF. CDR3 nucleotide sequence: TGCAGCGCCCGCCGGGACTACTCCTACGAGCAGTACTTC.

This chain joins TRBV27 and TRBJ2-5; D is uncertain. Germline CDR1 MNHEY, CDR2 SMNVEV (reference sequence). V was trimmed by 6 bases and J by 5 bases, leaving 16 bases between them. The CDR3 loop spans 14 amino acids. CDR3 sequence: CASRNGPLGETQYF. DNA of the CDR3: TGTGCCAGCAGAAACGGGCCCCTGGGGGAGACCCAGTACTTC.

CDR3 sequence reads: CASSRGFGYTF. The CDR3 bases are TGCGCCAGCAGCCGAGGGTTTGGCTACACCTTC. This rearrangement joins TRBV4-3 to TRBJ1-2; D unclear. V was shortened by 4 bases and J by 7 bases, with 7 bases between the two germline ends. The germline V gene has CDR1 LGHNA and CDR2 YSLEER. This CDR3 region has 11 residues.

This clonotype was counted many times. The chain links TRBV7-9 to TRBJ2-5; D is undetermined. This CDR3 is 11 amino acids long. Trimming stripped 1 base from V and 7 bases from J, with 4 bases between. CDR1 is SEHNR, CDR2 FQNEAQ, per germline (reference sequence). CDR3: CASSLDRTQYF. The CDR3 DNA follows: TGTGCCAGCAGCTTAGATCGGACCCAGTACTTC. The full variable domain, in which reference TRBV7-9 and TRBJ2-5 provide the parts outside the CDR3, is DTGVSQNPRHKITKRGQNVTFRCDPISEHNRLYWYRQTLGQGPEFLTYFQNEAQLEKSRLLSDRFSAERPKGSFSTLEIQRTEQGDSAMYLCASSLDRTQYFGPGTRLLVL.

This clonotype was seen many times. The V gene is TRBV6-1, the J gene TRBJ2-6, with a weak D call TRBD2 (7 bases). Trimming took off 2 bases at V and 4 bases at J, with 12 bases between the two ends. Germline lookup yields CDR1 MNHNS and CDR2 SASEGT. CDR3 size: 16 residues. The CDR3 loop is CASSEKGGDGANVLTF. The CDR3 coding sequence is TGTGCCAGCAGTGAAAAGGGGGGGGACGGGGCCAACGTCCTGACTTTC.

This clonotype was found a few times. The CDR3: CASSYTTGSTEAFF. In DNA form, the CDR3 reads TGTGCCAGCAGTTACACAACAGGGTCCACTGAAGCTTTCTTT. This chain links TRBV6-5 with TRBJ1-1; D might be TRBD1 (6 bases). Germline V gene data show CDR1 as MNHEY and CDR2 as SVGAGI. Trimming left V 2 bases short and J 4 bases short, with 11 bases between. The CDR3 runs 14 residues.